This entry concerns a single T cell receptor (beta chain). These data originate in a study of cytomegalovirus exposure and HLA in healthy donors. Primers for the PCR totalled 60 Vbeta and 13 Jbeta. The repertoire was sequenced with immunoSEQ multiplex PCR; TCRdb's copy has only in-frame clones and lacks some. The repertoire holds roughly 150,000 clones, with 82% as singletons. V was clipped by 4 bases and J by 4 bases; unmatched bases: 6. This CDR3 comprises 13 residues. The germline V gene encodes CDR1 SQVTM and CDR2 ANQGSEA. The receptor was isolated from a girl between 2 and 10 years old in good health and CMV-seropositive. The sequenced sample consisted of PBMCs. This chain links TRBV29-1 with TRBJ1-1; 7 bases align to TRBD1. CDR3 nucleotide sequence: TGCAGCGTTGCGCGGGACAGCCCCACTGAAGCTTTCTTT. Residues: CSVARDSPTEAFF.